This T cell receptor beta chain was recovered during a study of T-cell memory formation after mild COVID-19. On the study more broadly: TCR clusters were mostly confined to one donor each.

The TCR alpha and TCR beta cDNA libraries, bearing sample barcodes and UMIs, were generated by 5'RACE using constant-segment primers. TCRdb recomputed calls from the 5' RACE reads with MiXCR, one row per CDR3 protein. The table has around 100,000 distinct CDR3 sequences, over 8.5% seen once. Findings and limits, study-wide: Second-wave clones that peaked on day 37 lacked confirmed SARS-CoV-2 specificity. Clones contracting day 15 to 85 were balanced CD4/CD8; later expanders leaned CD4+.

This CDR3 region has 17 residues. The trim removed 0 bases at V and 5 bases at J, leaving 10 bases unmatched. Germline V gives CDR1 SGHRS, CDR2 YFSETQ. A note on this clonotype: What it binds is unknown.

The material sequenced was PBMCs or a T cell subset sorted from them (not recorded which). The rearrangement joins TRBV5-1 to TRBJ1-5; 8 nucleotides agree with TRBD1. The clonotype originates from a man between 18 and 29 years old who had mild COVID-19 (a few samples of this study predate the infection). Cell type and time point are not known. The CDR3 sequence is CASSLAPGQAQDQPQHF. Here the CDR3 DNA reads TGCGCCAGCAGCTTGGCTCCGGGACAGGCCCAAGATCAGCCCCAGCATTTT.